These 25 T cell receptor beta chains share one sample of origin, sequenced in a study of blood T cell repertoires in COVID-19. The data were produced by immunoSEQ multiplex PCR, yet TCRdb's version contains in-frame clones alone and is incomplete. In the table there are 40,000 or so clones, more than 80% of which are singletons. Input material: peripheral blood. The receptors were sampled from a man in his thirties or forties with active or convalescent COVID-19.

The V call is TRBV12-5, the J call TRBJ1-1, with 9 nucleotides matching TRBD1. V trimming: 5 bases; J trimming: 1 base; junction bases outside the gene matches: 5. Germline V gene lookup returns CDR1 LGHNT and CDR2 FRNRAP. The CDR3 totals 15 residues. CDR3 loop: CASGMRDRENTEAFF. The CDR3 DNA sequence: TGTGCTAGTGGTATGCGGGACAGGGAGAACACTGAAGCTTTCTTT.

This chain joins TRBV18 and TRBJ2-3; 7 bases map to TRBD2. Germline assignment: CDR1 KGHSH and CDR2 LQKENI. The junction had 4 bases not matched to a gene; V was cut back by 8 bases and J by 2 bases. This CDR3 contains 13 residues. The CDR3 protein is CASRGGFTDTQYF. CDR3 in DNA: TGTGCCAGCCGGGGAGGGTTCACAGATACGCAGTATTTT.

This clone was seen a few times. The rearrangement links TRBV4-2 to TRBJ2-2; no clear D. V shed 0 bases and J shed 8 bases, with 10 bases lying between them. Per germline, CDR1 LGHNA and CDR2 YNFKEQ. The CDR3 is 14 residues long. CDR3 sequence reads: CASSQERMSGELFF. CDR3 DNA sequence: TGTGCCAGCAGCCAAGAACGCATGAGTGGGGAGCTGTTTTTT.

The rearrangement uses TRBV5-4 and TRBJ2-5; 7 nucleotides align to TRBD2. CDR1 and CDR2 (germline): SGHNT, YYREEE (reference sequence). V lost 7 bases and J lost 3; bases outside the gene matches: 6. This CDR3 comprises 13 residues. The CDR3 coding sequence is TGTGCCAGCCGGGGGAGGGGCAAAGAGACCCAGTACTTC. Translation gives CASRGRGKETQYF. The complete variable domain, with remaining parts taken from reference TRBV5-4 and TRBJ2-5, reads ETGVTQSPTHLIKTRGQQVTLRCSSQSGHNTVSWYQQALGQGPQFIFQYYREEENGRGNFPPRFSGLQFPNYSSELNVNALELDDSALYLCASRGRGKETQYFGPGTRLLVL.

The chain uses TRBV24-1 and TRBJ2-1, with TRBD2 identical over 10 bases. This CDR3 is built from 13 residues. Trimming took 6 bases from V and 6 from J; bases not matched to a gene: 1. Germline CDR1 reads KGHDR; CDR2 reads SFDVKD. The CDR3 DNA is TGTGCCACCAGTCTAGCGGGAGCCAATGAGCAGTTCTTC. This encodes CATSLAGANEQFF.

The chain couples TRBV28 to TRBJ1-1; D gene unclear. The V end was cut by 6 bases, the J end by 5 bases, with 13 bases between. The CDR3 covers 13 residues. Germline lookup yields CDR1 MDHEN and CDR2 SYDVKM. The CDR3 here is CASSHSTPTEAFF. CDR3 bases: TGTGCCAGCAGCCACTCCACCCCTACTGAAGCTTTCTTT.

The V and J genes are TRBV19 and TRBJ1-1; D is possibly TRBD1 (5 bases). The CDR3 totals 13 residues. The germline CDR1 and CDR2 sequences are LNHDA and SQIVND (reference sequence). V was cut by 10 bases and J by 1 base, with 13 bases left in between. CDR3 DNA: TGTGCCAACCCTGGACATTCGAACACTGAAGCTTTCTTT. It is translated as CANPGHSNTEAFF.

This chain connects TRBV3-1 (or the pseudogene TRBV3-2) to TRBJ2-1; possible D gene TRBD2, 5 bases. CDR1 is LGHDT, CDR2 YNNKEL, per germline (reference sequence). Trimming removed 3 bases from V and 0 bases from J, with 21 bases in between. The CDR3 runs to 19 residues. The CDR3 loop reads CASSHAWLEHGGSYNEQFF. The CDR3 nucleotides read TGTGCCAGCAGCCACGCTTGGCTAGAGCACGGAGGCTCCTACAATGAGCAGTTCTTC.

V gene TRBV18 combines with J gene TRBJ1-1, with unresolved D. V shed 4 bases and J shed 8 bases, with 11 bases lying between them. The CDR3 runs 12 residues. CDR1 is KGHSH and CDR2 is LQKENI in the germline V gene. The CDR3 DNA follows: TGTGCCAGCTCACACGGGAACGGGGAAGCTTTCTTT. This encodes CASSHGNGEAFF.

This clone occurred once. This chain links TRBV6-2 or TRBV6-3 with TRBJ2-7; TRBD1 is a possible D gene (5 bases). V lost 2 bases and J lost 9, with 11 bases in between. The CDR3 runs 12 residues. Germline CDR1 is MNHEY and CDR2 is SVGEGT. The CDR3 DNA reads as TGTGCCAGCAGTTACCCAGGGATTCCGCAGTACGTC. Residues: CASSYPGIPQYV.

This sequence joins TRBV7-9 and TRBJ2-1, with D hard to call. CDR1 SEHNR and CDR2 FQNEAQ come from the germline V gene (reference sequence). The CDR3 length is 12 residues. V was cut by 6 bases and J by 2 bases, with 5 bases left in between. CDR3 residues: CASRRAYNEQFF. Here the CDR3 DNA reads TGTGCCAGCAGGCGCGCCTACAATGAGCAGTTCTTC.

This clone has only one observation. This chain connects TRBV10-1 to TRBJ2-3; a possible D gene is TRBD2 (6 bases). The CDR3 has 14 residues. V gave up 3 bases and J gave up 2 bases, with 9 bases separating them. Germline V CDR1 and CDR2: WNHNN, SYGVQD (reference sequence). In DNA form, the CDR3 reads TGCGCCAGCAGTGACGGAGGGAACACAGATACGCAGTATTTT. Protein product: CASSDGGNTDTQYF.

The rearrangement joins TRBV10-3 to TRBJ1-5; D might be TRBD1 (6 bases). The V and J ends lost 3 bases and 5 bases respectively, with 11 bases between them. CDR3 length: 14 amino acids. Germline-derived CDR1 and CDR2 are ENHRY and SYGVKD. The DNA for the CDR3 is TGTGCCATCAGTGAATTACAGGGCGATCAGCCCCAGCATTTT. It encodes CAISELQGDQPQHF.

The chain carries TRBV7-6 and TRBJ2-5, with a possible D match to TRBD2 (6 bases). The V end lost 5 bases, the J end lost 5 bases, and 15 bases lay between the germline ends. The CDR3 has 14 amino acids. From germline, CDR1 is SGHVS and CDR2 FNYEAQ. CDR3 sequence reads: CASSHTGLVETQYF. The DNA of the CDR3 is TGTGCCAGCAGCCATACGGGACTGGTGGAGACCCAGTACTTC. Together with reference TRBV7-6 and TRBJ2-5, the CDR3 gives the full variable domain: GAGVSQSPRYKVTKRGQDVALRCDPISGHVSLYWYRQALGQGPEFLTYFNYEAQQDKSGLPNDRFSAERPEGSISTLTIQRTEQRDSAMYRCASSHTGLVETQYFGPGTRLLVL.

The rearrangement joins TRBV2 to TRBJ1-6; 7 nucleotides line up with TRBD1. V trimming: 6 bases; J trimming: 2 bases; junction bases outside the gene matches: 4. The CDR3 covers 15 residues. CDR1 SNHLY and CDR2 FYNNEI come from the germline V gene. Here the CDR3 reads CASRPQGTYNSPLHF. As DNA, the CDR3 is TGTGCCAGCAGACCACAGGGGACCTATAATTCACCCCTCCACTTT.

The rearrangement uses TRBV3-1 (or the pseudogene TRBV3-2) and TRBJ2-4; TRBD2 agrees at 10 bases. The CDR3 covers 16 residues. V was pared by 2 bases and J by 8 bases, with 9 bases of the junction left unmatched. CDR1 LGHDT and CDR2 YNNKEL come from the germline V gene (reference sequence). As DNA, the CDR3 is TGTGCCAGCAGCCAACGAAGCGGGAGGGCAGGAGACATTCAGTACTTC. Translation gives CASSQRSGRAGDIQYF.

V gene TRBV7-3 combines with J gene TRBJ2-2; TRBD2 matches at 13 bases. The ends lost 5 bases at V and 5 bases at J; junction bases unmatched: 11. The CDR3 has 18 residues. CDR1 is SGHTA, CDR2 FQGTGA, per germline. The CDR3 loop reads CASSPKPGLAGRTGELFF. DNA of the CDR3: TGTGCCAGCAGCCCGAAACCGGGACTAGCGGGACGAACCGGGGAGCTGTTTTTT.

This clone was detected a few times. The genes are TRBV12-3 or TRBV12-4 and TRBJ2-5, with no clear D. V gave up 3 bases and J gave up 3 bases, with 8 bases separating them. The CDR3 runs 13 residues. The CDR3 spells CASSFRAEETQYF. In nucleotides, the CDR3 is TGTGCCAGCAGTTTTCGTGCGGAAGAGACCCAGTACTTC.

CDR3 bases: TGTGCCAGCAGTGAAGTGAGGATTGCTATTAGCAATCAGCCCCAGCATTTT. This encodes CASSEVRIAISNQPQHF. The V call is TRBV6-1, the J call TRBJ1-5; no clear D. Germline V gene lookup returns CDR1 MNHNS and CDR2 SASEGT. Trimming stripped 1 base from V and 0 bases from J, with 13 bases between. This CDR3 has 17 residues.

This rearrangement joins TRBV29-1 to TRBJ2-2; weak D call: TRBD1 (5 bases). Trimming pared 6 bases from V and 4 bases from J, leaving 24 bases between. The CDR3 is made up of 17 amino acids. Per the germline V gene, CDR1 is SQVTM and CDR2 is ANQGSEA. The CDR3 protein is CSVVWPPGGASTGELFF. CDR3 nucleotides: TGCAGCGTGGTTTGGCCGCCCGGTGGGGCATCCACCGGGGAGCTGTTTTTT.

The CDR3 nucleotides are TGTGCCAGTAGTAGAACTAGCGGGAGGCTCTTCGGCTACAATGAGCAGTTCTTC. It codes for CASSRTSGRLFGYNEQFF. The gene calls are TRBV19 and TRBJ2-1; the match to TRBD2 covers 12 bases. The germline CDR1 and CDR2 sequences are LNHDA and SQIVND (reference sequence). This CDR3 spans 18 amino acids. With 4 bases clipped from V and 3 bases from J, the junction kept 10 bases outside the gene matches.

The chain joins TRBV29-1 to TRBJ2-1, with TRBD2 matching 10 bases. The CDR3 has 14 amino acids. Germline V gene lookup returns CDR1 SQVTM and CDR2 ANQGSEA. J was trimmed by 8 bases and V by 4 bases; bases with no gene match: 8. The chain's CDR3 is CSVGLLAGVYEQFF. The DNA for the CDR3 is TGCAGCGTTGGACTGCTAGCGGGAGTCTATGAGCAGTTCTTC.

The chain joins TRBV7-9 to TRBJ2-3; TRBD1 is a possible D gene (5 bases). The CDR3 spans 14 residues. The V gene lost 3 bases and the J gene lost 0 bases, with 7 bases spanning the gap. The germline gives CDR1 SEHNR, CDR2 FQNEAQ (reference sequence). CDR3 nucleotide sequence: TGTGCCAGCAGCTTCCGACAGAGCACAGATACGCAGTATTTT. As protein: CASSFRQSTDTQYF.

This rearrangement joins TRBV24-1 to TRBJ2-5; TRBD2 agrees at 9 bases. The CDR3 has 14 amino acids. J lost 1 base, V lost 9 bases, and 5 bases had no gene match. From germline, CDR1 is KGHDR and CDR2 SFDVKD. CDR3 sequence: CATGAGGTQETQYF. The CDR3 coding sequence is TGTGCCACCGGAGCGGGAGGAACCCAAGAGACCCAGTACTTC.

Only one count was recorded for this clone. The rearrangement joins TRBV6-5 to TRBJ2-7; TRBD2 aligns across 12 bases. The V gene's germline CDR1 is MNHEY and CDR2 SVGAGI. The CDR3 totals 14 residues. V trimming: 6 bases; J trimming: 3 bases; junction bases outside the gene matches: 3. The CDR3 DNA reads TGTGCCAGCAGCCTAGCGGGGGGGCTCTACGAGCAGTACTTC. Protein product: CASSLAGGLYEQYF.